Presented here are 20 T cell receptor beta chains from one specimen sequenced in a study of blood T cells in healthy people across ages. Using a J-beta primer mix together with a sample-barcoded 5' primer, a second PCR was run for roughly 6 to 12 cycles. TCRdb analysed the 5' RACE reads with MiXCR anew, one entry per CDR3 protein. This table holds about a million distinct CDR3 sequences, roughly two fifths found once. The sequenced sample consisted of blood. These receptors originate from a man aged 18 to 29 in good health.

This rearrangement joins TRBV2 to TRBJ2-2, with D uncertain. This CDR3 spans 12 amino acids. CDR1 and CDR2 (germline): SNHLY, FYNNEI. V was shortened by 3 bases and J by 7 bases, with 6 bases between the two germline ends. The CDR3 region is CASSESHGELFF. The CDR3 DNA follows: TGTGCCAGCAGTGAGTCTCACGGGGAGCTGTTTTTT.

The rearrangement uses TRBV7-6 and TRBJ1-2; D might be TRBD1 (6 bases). CDR1 is SGHVS, CDR2 FNYEAQ, per germline. Between the trimmed V and J ends, which lost 5 bases and 0 bases, there was a span of 37 bases. There are 23 residues in the CDR3. The CDR3 spells CASSSGPWGRGNPKRLTNYGYTF. The CDR3 DNA is TGTGCCAGCAGCAGCGGCCCTTGGGGGCGGGGGAACCCTAAACGATTGACTAACTATGGCTACACCTTC.

This clonotype appeared once. The chain has TRBV7-2 and TRBJ2-1; 7 bases map to TRBD1. The end of the DNA aligns better with TRBJ2-7, so the J call may be wrong. The CDR3 is 17 amino acids. The germline gives CDR1 SGHTA, CDR2 FQGNSA. This CDR3 is CASSLEGATSSYNEQYF. The CDR3, as DNA: TGTGCCAGCAGCTTAGAGGGGGCGACCAGCTCCTACAATGAGCAGTACTTC.

Only a few counts were recorded for this clonotype. The chain uses TRBV20-1 and TRBJ1-2; TRBD1 matches 8 bases. The CDR3 is made up of 12 amino acids. V was pared by 5 bases and J by 6 bases, with 5 bases of the junction left unmatched. Germline CDR1 reads DFQATT; CDR2 reads SNEGSKA (reference sequence). The CDR3, as DNA: TGCAGTGCTTTGGACAGGGCGGATGGCTACACCTTC. This sequence encodes CSALDRADGYTF.

This clonotype occurred a few times. The chain combines TRBV12-3 or TRBV12-4 with TRBJ2-3; D not certain. Between the trimmed V and J ends, which lost 5 bases and 7 bases, there was a span of 10 bases. The CDR3 length is 12 residues. CDR3 nucleotides: TGTGCCAGCAGTCCGGACCGCAATACGCAGTATTTT. This gives the protein CASSPDRNTQYF.

This chain joins TRBV7-2 and TRBJ1-1; D gene uncertain. The CDR3 loop spans 16 amino acids. Germline-derived CDR1 and CDR2 are SGHTA and FQGNSA. The V end was cut by 3 bases, the J end by 0 bases, with 14 bases between. CDR3 bases: TGTGCCAGCAGCTTTTTATTGGGCAGTTTGAACACTGAAGCTTTCTTT. It specifies CASSFLLGSLNTEAFF.

This chain links TRBV20-1 with TRBJ2-1; D gene uncertain. The CDR3 is 15 residues long. The germline V gene has CDR1 DFQATT and CDR2 SNEGSKA (reference sequence). Trimming pared 0 bases from V and 8 bases from J, leaving 17 bases between. The CDR3 DNA sequence: TGCAGTGCTAGAGATTACCGCAACCCCACGGATGAGCAGTTCTTC. This translates into CSARDYRNPTDEQFF.

The chain carries TRBV12-3 or TRBV12-4 and TRBJ2-5; no firm D call. The CDR3 spans 14 residues. Between the trimmed V and J ends, which lost 2 bases and 5 bases, there was a span of 12 bases. CDR3 DNA: TGTGCCAGCAGTTTAACGCCCTTAGGGGAGACCCAGTACTTC. It codes for CASSLTPLGETQYF.

There are a few counts of this clonotype. J is TRBJ2-3 and V is TRBV20-1, with D hard to call. Germline V gene data show CDR1 as DFQATT and CDR2 as SNEGSKA (reference sequence). V was trimmed by 3 bases and J by 7 bases, leaving 8 bases between them. This CDR3 contains 11 residues. CDR3: CSARTSNTQYF. CDR3 nucleotides: TGCAGTGCTAGGACGTCTAATACGCAGTATTTT.

V is TRBV9 and J is TRBJ2-1; D might be TRBD2 (6 bases). Germline V gene sequence: CDR1 SGDLS, CDR2 YYNGEE. The V and J ends lost 0 bases and 0 bases respectively, with 16 bases between them. This CDR3 contains 18 residues. The CDR3 nucleotides read TGTGCCAGCAGCGTAGCACTAGCCGAGACGGGCTCCTACAATGAGCAGTTCTTC. Translated, it gives CASSVALAETGSYNEQFF.

The rearrangement links TRBV9 to TRBJ1-1; 7 bases are a match to TRBD1. This CDR3 region has 15 residues. J lost 0 bases, V lost 3 bases, and 5 bases had no gene match. CDR1 and CDR2 (germline): SGDLS, YYNGEE. Here the CDR3 reads CASSGRDSMNTEAFF. The CDR3 DNA is TGTGCCAGCAGCGGCCGGGACAGCATGAACACTGAAGCTTTCTTT.

With respect to this clonotype: The junction does not match germline at one end; this may be a read error. This sequence joins TRBV20-1 and TRBJ1-4, with D maybe TRBD1 (6 bases). The CDR3 runs to 14 residues. Germline assignment: CDR1 DFQATT and CDR2 SNEGSKA (reference sequence). Here the CDR3 DNA reads TGCAGTGCCGGGGACGGGACAACTAATGAAAAACCGTTTTTT. Translated, it gives CSAGDGTTNEKPFF.

A word on this clonotype: A much larger clone lies a single base off, so this may be a read error. J is TRBJ2-3 and V is TRBV5-1; unclear D gene. The CDR3 is 14 residues long. In germline, CDR1 is SGHRS, CDR2 YFSETQ. Trimming removed 0 bases from V and 4 bases from J, with 9 bases in between. CDR3: CASSLDGVADTQYF. CDR3 sequence (DNA): TGCGCCAGCAGCTTGGACGGTGTGGCAGATACGCAGTATTTT.

V is TRBV7-3 and J is TRBJ2-5; D is ambiguous. The CDR3 is 13 amino acids. Trimming cost V 2 bases and J 2 bases, with 6 bases left between them. Germline loops: CDR1 SGHTA, CDR2 FQGTGA. The CDR3 region is CASSLYQQETQYF. CDR3 in DNA: TGTGCCAGCAGCTTATACCAACAAGAGACCCAGTACTTC.

This CDR3 reads CASSPWTGTQYF. The CDR3 nucleotides are TGTGCCAGCAGCCCCTGGACAGGGACCCAGTACTTC. The chain links TRBV7-9 to TRBJ2-7; 7 positions agree with TRBD1. The tail of the sequence fits TRBJ2-5 better, so the J call may be wrong. This CDR3 has 12 amino acids. Germline CDR1 is SEHNR and CDR2 is FQNEAQ (reference sequence).

This chain connects TRBV12-3 or TRBV12-4 to TRBJ1-2; D is possibly TRBD1 (6 bases). This CDR3 contains 16 residues. V was clipped by 5 bases and J by 4 bases, with 20 bases between them. In DNA form, the CDR3 reads TGTGCCAGCAGTCCCCCAGGGGCAGGGATCGGCTATGGCTACACCTTC. Amino acids: CASSPPGAGIGYGYTF.

The chain is built from TRBV5-1 and TRBJ2-3; the D gene is possibly TRBD2 (6 bases). The germline V and J ends were trimmed by 0 bases and 0 bases, with 11 bases remaining between them. The CDR3 totals 16 residues. CDR1 is SGHRS, CDR2 YFSETQ, per germline. The CDR3 DNA follows: TGCGCCAGCAGCTTGGGGGACTGGGGGAGCACAGATACGCAGTATTTT. It specifies CASSLGDWGSTDTQYF.

The chain recombines TRBV2 with TRBJ2-3; 8 bases align to TRBD1. The germline CDR1 and CDR2 sequences are SNHLY and FYNNEI. V was pared by 5 bases and J by 12 bases, with 13 bases of the junction left unmatched. This CDR3 comprises 14 residues. CDR3 sequence (DNA): TGTGCCAGCAGTCTGGACAGGGACCATCAGCCCCAGTATTTT. It translates to CASSLDRDHQPQYF.

V usage is TRBV6-2 or TRBV6-3 and J usage is TRBJ2-1, with D hard to call. This CDR3 contains 12 residues. Trimming left V 6 bases short and J 8 bases short, with 11 bases between. CDR1 is MNHEY, CDR2 SVGEGT, per germline. The CDR3, as DNA: TGTGCCAGCAGGTACCCTCCGGATGAGCAGTTCTTC. Protein product: CASRYPPDEQFF.

The table lists this clonotype with a few counts. V gene TRBV7-9 combines with J gene TRBJ1-1; D might be TRBD1 (6 bases). Trimming removed 3 bases at V and 5 bases at J, with 22 bases between. In germline, CDR1 is SEHNR, CDR2 FQNEAQ (reference sequence). The CDR3 is 17 amino acids. CDR3 region: CASSFPSGTGGGTEAFF. For the CDR3, the DNA is TGTGCCAGCAGCTTTCCTTCCGGGACCGGAGGGGGAACTGAAGCTTTCTTT.